The 20 T cell receptor beta chains given below trace back to one sample, sequenced in a study of T cell clonality in common variable immunodeficiency. These receptors lack a known antigen. Study-level results: Fewer deletions and N-nucleotide insertions were reportedly seen in common variable immunodeficiency TCR beta sequences.

Here immunoSEQ multiplex PCR was the method, and the copy in TCRdb shows in-frame clones only, minus some. The sample has about 15,000 clones. Source material: peripheral blood mononuclear cells. The receptors were sampled from a human donor with common variable immunodeficiency.

This clone shows up as medium-sized by frequency. The CDR3 end lies 3 residues beyond the end of the read and is filled in from the germline J gene. The chain is built from TRBV29-1 and TRBJ2-7, with 8 bases aligning to TRBD2. Germline V lookup: CDR1 SQVTM, CDR2 ANQGSEA. The CDR3 totals 14 residues. J was trimmed by 3 bases and V by 4 bases; bases with no gene match: 8. CDR3 DNA, as far as it was read: TGCAGCGTTGTAACGAACCTAGCGGGCTACGAG. Protein: CSVVTNLAGYE. The CDR3 reads in full as CSVVTNLAGYEQYF.

Comment on this clone: The sequence runs out 3 residues before the end of the CDR3; the remainder is reconstructed from the germline J gene. This sequence joins TRBV19 and TRBJ2-1, with TRBD2 matching over 14 bases. The CDR3 contains 15 residues. Germline CDR1 and CDR2: LNHDA and SQIVND (reference sequence). V trimming: 7 bases; J trimming: 7 bases; junction bases outside the gene matches: 6. CDR3 amino acids: CASKGGTSGSNEQFF. CDR3 bases read: TGTGCCAGTAAGGGCGGGACTAGCGGGAGTAATGAG.

On this clone itself: The CDR3 extends 3 residues past the end of the read, so its final part is completed from the germline J gene. This rearrangement joins TRBV15 to TRBJ2-7; 8 bases are a match to TRBD2. V trimming: 0 bases; J trimming: 4 bases; junction bases outside the gene matches: 8. Germline assignment: CDR1 LNHNV and CDR2 YYDKDF (reference sequence). The CDR3 consists of 16 residues. The CDR3 protein is CATSRESLAGGYEQYF. The CDR3 bases that were read are TGTGCCACCAGCAGAGAGTCGCTAGCGGGCGGGTACGAG.

Comments on this clone: The read finishes 3 residues shy of the CDR3 end, and the germline J gene is used to complete it. The J gene is TRBJ2-1, the V gene TRBV5-6; tentative D call: TRBD1 (5 bases). Germline assignment: CDR1 SGHDT and CDR2 YYEEEE. Trimming pared 4 bases from V and 6 bases from J, leaving 8 bases between. The CDR3 loop spans 12 amino acids. The part of the CDR3 DNA that was read is TGTGCCAGCAGCCCTGACAGCAATGAG. Its translation: CASSPDSNE. The complete CDR3 protein is CASSPDSNEQFF.

Turning to this clone: The sequenced fragment ends 3 residues before the CDR3 boundary, so the rest is inferred from the germline J gene. The chain recombines TRBV12-3 or TRBV12-4 with TRBJ2-3, with D perhaps matching TRBD2 (5 bases). The CDR3 extends over 11 amino acids. CDR3 bases read: TGTGCCAGCGGCCCTAGCAGCACG. Its translation: CASGPSST. The entire CDR3 sequence reads CASGPSSTQYF.

Of note for this clone: The read terminates 3 residues before the CDR3 end, so the remaining end is supplied by the germline J gene. This rearrangement joins TRBV2 to TRBJ2-7, with D tentatively TRBD2 (6 bases). Germline V gene data show CDR1 as SNHLY and CDR2 as FYNNEI. This CDR3 is 13 amino acids long. V was trimmed by 3 bases and J by 2 bases, leaving 8 bases between them. CDR3 amino acids: CASSERRAYEQYF. The DNA read from the CDR3 is TGTGCCAGCAGTGAGAGGAGGGCCTACGAG.

As to this clone: The sequenced fragment ends 3 residues before the CDR3 boundary, so the rest is inferred from the germline J gene. This chain links TRBV20-1 with TRBJ2-7; 8 bases map to TRBD1. Germline trimming cut 5 bases from V and 2 bases from J; bases unmatched to any gene: 5. Germline V lookup: CDR1 DFQATT, CDR2 SNEGSKA (reference sequence). The CDR3 contains 13 residues. The CDR3 DNA, read in part, is TGCAGTGCTGACAGGGGCGTCACCTACGAG. Amino acid sequence: CSADRGVTYE. The whole CDR3 is CSADRGVTYEQYF.

Regarding this clone: The read gets to within 3 residues of the CDR3 end, and the germline J gene fills in the rest. The chain joins TRBV14 to TRBJ1-6; D not certain. This CDR3 spans 13 amino acids. Per the germline V gene, CDR1 is SGHDN and CDR2 is FVKESK. Trimming cost V 0 bases and J 10 bases, with 7 bases left between them. The CDR3 bases that were read are TGTGCCAGCAGCCAAGATACGGGGTCACCC. Its translation: CASSQDTGSP. The whole CDR3 is CASSQDTGSPLHF.

For this clone: The CDR3 end is not reached by the read, which stops 3 residues before it; the germline J gene fills it in. The chain recombines TRBV30 with TRBJ1-1; D remains ambiguous. CDR3 length: 13 amino acids. Between the trimmed V and J ends, which lost 0 bases and 1 base, there was a span of 6 bases. Germline CDR1 and CDR2: GTSNPN and SVGIG (reference sequence). CDR3 DNA (partial): TGTGCCTGGAGTGTAGGTACGAACACTGAA. Amino acid sequence: CAWSVGTNTE. The whole CDR3 protein is CAWSVGTNTEAFF.

Considering frequency, this clone is medium-sized. The CDR3 end is not reached by the read, which stops 3 residues before it; the germline J gene fills it in. The chain has TRBV5-5 and TRBJ1-1; TRBD1 might be the D (6 bases). CDR1 is SGHKS, CDR2 YYEKEE, per germline (reference sequence). The ends were cut back, 7 bases at V and 2 bases at J, with 12 bases in the middle. The CDR3 is 13 residues long. Partial CDR3 DNA: TGTGCCAGCCTCCTGGACAGTAACACTGAA. Translating gives CASLLDSNTE. The whole CDR3 reads CASLLDSNTEAFF.

To note about this clone: The read ends 3 residues before the CDR3 terminus; that terminus is restored from the germline J gene. V usage is TRBV11-2 and J usage is TRBJ1-6; 9 bases map to TRBD1. This CDR3 has 15 residues. Germline V CDR1 and CDR2: SGHAT, FQNNGV. V lost 6 bases, J lost 6 bases, and 6 bases stayed unmatched. CDR3 region: CASSEQGAPNSPLHF. Incomplete CDR3 DNA: TGTGCCAGCAGTGAACAGGGGGCACCTAATTCACCC.

Notes on this clone: Coverage ceases 3 residues before the CDR3 finishes, and the germline J gene fills in the end. This chain connects TRBV6-1 to TRBJ2-5; perhaps TRBD1 as D (5 bases). V lost 3 bases to trimming and J lost 4 bases, with 12 bases between them. The germline V gene encodes CDR1 MNHNS and CDR2 SASEGT. This CDR3 is 14 amino acids long. The DNA read from the CDR3 is TGTGCCAGCAGTGACCCCAGGGTTGGAGAGACC. It codes for CASSDPRVGET. In full, the CDR3 reads CASSDPRVGETQYF.

Concerning this clone itself: The read halts 3 residues ahead of the CDR3 end, with the missing end drawn from the germline J gene. V is TRBV19 and J is TRBJ1-1; a weak D match, TRBD1 (6 bases). V was cut by 0 bases and J by 6 bases, with 17 bases left in between. CDR3 length: 16 amino acids. The germline gives CDR1 LNHDA, CDR2 SQIVND (reference sequence). CDR3 DNA, as far as it was read: TGTGCCAGTAGTATAGAGCTCGGGACACTACCTTCTGAA. Its translation: CASSIELGTLPSE. The whole CDR3 is CASSIELGTLPSEAFF.

On this clone itself: The read halts 3 residues ahead of the CDR3 end, with the missing end drawn from the germline J gene. The V call is TRBV18, the J call TRBJ1-5; TRBD1 might be the D (6 bases). Trimming removed 4 bases at V and 3 bases at J, with 13 bases between. CDR1 KGHSH and CDR2 LQKENI come from the germline V gene. This CDR3 comprises 15 residues. The DNA read from the CDR3 is TGTGCCAGCTCACATTCAGGGGACTACAATCAGCCC. Encoded protein: CASSHSGDYNQP. The entire CDR3 sequence reads CASSHSGDYNQPQHF. Drawing the rest from reference TRBV18 and TRBJ1-5, the complete variable domain is NAGVMQNPRHLVRRRGQEARLRCSPMKGHSHVYWYRQLPEEGLKFMVYLQKENIIDESGMPKERFSAEFPKEGPSILRIQQVVRGDSAAYFCASSHSGDYNQPQHFGDGTRLSIL.

Details on this clone: Read data end 3 residues before the CDR3 end; the end is taken from the germline J gene. V usage is TRBV19 and J usage is TRBJ1-3, with 7 positions matching TRBD1. The CDR3 has 14 amino acids. After removal of 9 bases from V and 1 base from J, the junction contained 6 bases not matched to a gene. Germline CDR1 and CDR2: LNHDA and SQIVND (reference sequence). The CDR3 bases that were read are TGTGCCAGCCTCCCGACAGGGTCTGGAAACACC. Its translation is CASLPTGSGNT. The entire CDR3 protein is CASLPTGSGNTIYF. The entire variable domain, with the rest obtained from reference TRBV19 and TRBJ1-3, is as follows: DGGITQSPKYLFRKEGQNVTLSCEQNLNHDAMYWYRQDPGQGLRLIYYSQIVNDFQKGDIAEGYSVSREKKESFPLTVTSAQKNPTAFYLCASLPTGSGNTIYFGEGSWLTVV.

Comments on this clone: The CDR3 end lies 3 residues beyond the end of the read and is filled in from the germline J gene. The chain is built from TRBV6-2 or TRBV6-3 and TRBJ2-3; D is ambiguous. Looked up from germline, CDR1 is MNHEY and CDR2 is SVGEGT. This CDR3 contains 12 residues. The V gene lost 6 bases and the J gene lost 4 bases, with 8 bases spanning the gap. The CDR3 is CASRTTADTQYF. The covered CDR3 bases are TGTGCCAGCAGGACAACCGCAGATACG.

By frequency, this clone registers medium-sized. The CDR3 is cut off 3 residues early in the read; its end comes from the germline J gene. This chain joins TRBV7-8 and TRBJ2-2; TRBD1 matches 7 bases. Germline values: CDR1 SGHVS, CDR2 FQNEAQ. This CDR3 spans 17 amino acids. J gave up 4 bases and V 2 bases, and 10 bases lay outside the gene matches. The CDR3 spells CASSLLKGQGVTGELFF. The sequenced CDR3 bases are TGTGCCAGCAGCTTATTAAAAGGGCAGGGGGTCACCGGGGAG.

With respect to this clone: The read comes to an end 3 residues before the CDR3 does, leaving the germline J gene to fill in the end. The V gene is TRBV20-1, the J gene TRBJ1-1; maybe TRBD1 (5 bases). Germline V gene data show CDR1 as DFQATT and CDR2 as SNEGSKA (reference sequence). The CDR3 has 14 residues. CDR3 sequence: CSASTTGLTRGAFF. CDR3 bases read: TGCAGTGCTAGTACTACAGGCTTAACAAGGGGA.

As regards this clone: The sequence runs out 3 residues before the end of the CDR3; the remainder is reconstructed from the germline J gene. This chain connects TRBV23-1 to TRBJ2-7; tentative D call: TRBD2 (5 bases). TRBV23-1 belongs to the ORF category, with a function that is uncertain. Trimming took off 4 bases at V and 0 bases at J, with 7 bases between the two ends. The CDR3 totals 13 residues. The covered CDR3 bases are TGCGCCAGCAGTCCCGACTACTCCTACGAG. It yields the protein CASSPDYSYE. The entire CDR3 is CASSPDYSYEQYF.

Remarks on this clone: The read is 3 residues too short to cover the CDR3 end, so that end is filled in from the germline J gene. V is TRBV5-6 and J is TRBJ2-5, with 7 nucleotides matching TRBD1. The CDR3 is 14 residues long. Unmatched junction bases numbered 1, after V lost 2 bases and J lost 0 bases. The germline gives CDR1 SGHDT, CDR2 YYEEEE. CDR3 bases read: TGTGCCAGCAGCTTTACAGGGGACCAAGAGACC. It codes for CASSFTGDQET. The entire CDR3 protein reads CASSFTGDQETQYF.